This T cell receptor beta chain was identified in a study of pediatric ulcerative colitis. Assay: immunoSEQ multiplex PCR; the TCRdb copy retains only in-frame clones and omits some. Of roughly 14,000 clones listed, approximately 90% are singletons. Looked up from germline, CDR1 is MDHEN and CDR2 is SYDVKM. J gave up 7 bases and V 4 bases, and 10 bases lay outside the gene matches. The CDR3 has 16 residues. Sequences were obtained from blood. The V call is TRBV28, the J call TRBJ1-6; TRBD1 matches at 7 bases. This clonotype originated in a boy aged 5-17 years with moderate ulcerative colitis. CDR3 sequence reads: CASSSYGQEGNSPLHF. CDR3 in DNA: TGTGCCAGCAGTTCTTACGGACAGGAGGGAAATTCACCCCTCCACTTT.